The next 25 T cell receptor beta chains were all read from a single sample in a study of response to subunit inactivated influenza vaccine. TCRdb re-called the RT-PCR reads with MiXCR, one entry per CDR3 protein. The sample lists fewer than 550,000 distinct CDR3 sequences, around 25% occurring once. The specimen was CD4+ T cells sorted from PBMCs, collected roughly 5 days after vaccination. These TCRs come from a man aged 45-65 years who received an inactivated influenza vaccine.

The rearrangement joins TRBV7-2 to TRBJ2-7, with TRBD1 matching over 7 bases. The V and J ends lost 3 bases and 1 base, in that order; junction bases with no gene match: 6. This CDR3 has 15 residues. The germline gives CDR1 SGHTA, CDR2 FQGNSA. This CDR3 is CASSFRDSGSYEQYF. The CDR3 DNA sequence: TGTGCCAGCAGCTTTCGGGACAGTGGATCCTACGAGCAGTACTTC. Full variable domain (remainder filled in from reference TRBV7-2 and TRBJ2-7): GAGVSQSPSNKVTEKGKDVELRCDPISGHTALYWYRQSLGQGLEFLIYFQGNSAPDKSGLPSDRFSAERTGGSVSTLTIQRTQQEDSAVYLCASSFRDSGSYEQYFGPGTRLTVT.

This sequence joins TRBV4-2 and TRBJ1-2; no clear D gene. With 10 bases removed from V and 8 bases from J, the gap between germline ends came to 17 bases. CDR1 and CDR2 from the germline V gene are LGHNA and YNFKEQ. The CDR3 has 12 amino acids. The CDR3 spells CAIGPGLEGYTF. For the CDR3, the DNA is TGTGCCATCGGCCCCGGGCTGGAGGGCTACACCTTC.

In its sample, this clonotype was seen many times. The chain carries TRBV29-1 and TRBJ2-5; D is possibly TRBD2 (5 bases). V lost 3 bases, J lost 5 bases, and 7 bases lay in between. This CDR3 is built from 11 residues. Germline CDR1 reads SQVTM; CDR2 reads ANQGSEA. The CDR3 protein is CSVERAETQYF. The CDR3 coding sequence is TGCAGCGTTGAGAGGGCGGAGACCCAGTACTTC.

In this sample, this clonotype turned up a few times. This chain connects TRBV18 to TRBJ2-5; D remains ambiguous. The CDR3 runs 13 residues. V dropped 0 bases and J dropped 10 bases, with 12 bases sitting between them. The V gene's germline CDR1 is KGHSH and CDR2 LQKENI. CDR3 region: CASSPPAMDDQYF. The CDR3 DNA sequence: TGTGCCAGCTCACCACCCGCAATGGATGACCAGTACTTC.

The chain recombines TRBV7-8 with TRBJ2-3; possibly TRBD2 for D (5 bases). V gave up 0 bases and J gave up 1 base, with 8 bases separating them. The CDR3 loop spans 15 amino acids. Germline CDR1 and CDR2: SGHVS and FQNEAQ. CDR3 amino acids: CASSLARAGTDTQYF. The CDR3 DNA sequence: TGTGCCAGCAGCTTAGCGAGGGCGGGCACAGATACGCAGTATTTT.

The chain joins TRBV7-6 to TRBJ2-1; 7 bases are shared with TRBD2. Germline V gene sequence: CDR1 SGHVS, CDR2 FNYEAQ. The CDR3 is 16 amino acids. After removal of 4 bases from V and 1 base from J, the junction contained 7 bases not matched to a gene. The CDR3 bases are TGTGCCAGCAGCTCCCCGCCGGGGGGATCCTACAATGAGCAGTTCTTC. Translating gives CASSSPPGGSYNEQFF.

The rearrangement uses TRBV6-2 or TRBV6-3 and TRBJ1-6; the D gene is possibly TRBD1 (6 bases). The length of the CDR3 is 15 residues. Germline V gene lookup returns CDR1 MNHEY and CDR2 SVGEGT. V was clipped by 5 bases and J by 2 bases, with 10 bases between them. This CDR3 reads CASSPGEAYNSPLHF. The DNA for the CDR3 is TGTGCCAGCAGTCCAGGGGAGGCCTATAATTCACCCCTCCACTTT.

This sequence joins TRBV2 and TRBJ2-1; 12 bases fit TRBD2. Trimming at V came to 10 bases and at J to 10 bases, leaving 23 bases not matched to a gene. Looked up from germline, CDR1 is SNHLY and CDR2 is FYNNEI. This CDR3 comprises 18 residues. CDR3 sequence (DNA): TGTGCCATCTGTTCACCCAGACTAGCGGGGGACAACTACTGGGAGCAGTTCTTC. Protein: CAICSPRLAGDNYWEQFF.

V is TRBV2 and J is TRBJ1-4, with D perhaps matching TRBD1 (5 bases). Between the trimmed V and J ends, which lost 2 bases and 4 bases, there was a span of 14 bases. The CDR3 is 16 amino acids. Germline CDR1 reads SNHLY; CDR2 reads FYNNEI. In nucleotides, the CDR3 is TGTGCCAGCAGTGAACTCGAGGGGCCGTATAATGAAAAACTGTTTTTT. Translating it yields CASSELEGPYNEKLFF.

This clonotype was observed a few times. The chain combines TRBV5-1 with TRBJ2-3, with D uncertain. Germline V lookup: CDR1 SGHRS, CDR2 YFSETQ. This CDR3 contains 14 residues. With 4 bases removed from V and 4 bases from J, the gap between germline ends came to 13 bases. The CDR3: CASSVLGPSDTQYF. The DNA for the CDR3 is TGCGCCAGCAGCGTCCTGGGTCCGTCAGATACGCAGTATTTT.

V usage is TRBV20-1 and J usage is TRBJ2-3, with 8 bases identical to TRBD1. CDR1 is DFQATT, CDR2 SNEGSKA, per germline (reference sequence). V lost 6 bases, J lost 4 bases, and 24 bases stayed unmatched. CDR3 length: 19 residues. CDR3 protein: CSASRPGTGVPRVSDTQYF. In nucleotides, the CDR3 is TGCAGTGCAAGCCGTCCCGGGACAGGAGTCCCCCGAGTCTCAGATACGCAGTATTTT.

CDR3 sequence: CASKGGGPYNEQFF. The CDR3, as DNA: TGTGCCAGCAAGGGGGGGGGCCCCTACAATGAGCAGTTCTTC. V is TRBV28 and J is TRBJ2-1, with D maybe TRBD2 (7 bases). Looked up from germline, CDR1 is MDHEN and CDR2 is SYDVKM. Trimming cost V 7 bases and J 2 bases, with 12 bases left between them. This CDR3 has 14 amino acids.

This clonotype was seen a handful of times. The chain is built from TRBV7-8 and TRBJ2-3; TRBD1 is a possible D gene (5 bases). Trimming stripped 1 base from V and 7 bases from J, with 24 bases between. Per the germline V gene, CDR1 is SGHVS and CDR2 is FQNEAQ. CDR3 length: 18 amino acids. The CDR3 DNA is TGTGCCAGCAGCTTAGTGTACGTGGGCAGGGATTCTAAAAATACGCAGTATTTT. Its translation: CASSLVYVGRDSKNTQYF.

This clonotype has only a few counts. In DNA, the CDR3 is TGTGCCAGCAGCTTAGCGGCTCACTCGGGTAATGAGCAGTTCTTC. As protein: CASSLAAHSGNEQFF. The chain carries TRBV7-2 and TRBJ2-1; no firm D call. Germline CDR1 and CDR2: SGHTA and FQGNSA. V was clipped by 0 bases and J by 7 bases, with 13 bases between them. The CDR3 totals 15 residues.

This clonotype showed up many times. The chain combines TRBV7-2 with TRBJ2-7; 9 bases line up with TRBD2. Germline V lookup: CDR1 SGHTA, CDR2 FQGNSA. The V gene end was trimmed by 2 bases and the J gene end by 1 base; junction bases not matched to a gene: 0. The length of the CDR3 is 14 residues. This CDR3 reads CASSLLAGSYEQYF. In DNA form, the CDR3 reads TGTGCCAGCAGCTTACTAGCGGGGTCCTACGAGCAGTACTTC.

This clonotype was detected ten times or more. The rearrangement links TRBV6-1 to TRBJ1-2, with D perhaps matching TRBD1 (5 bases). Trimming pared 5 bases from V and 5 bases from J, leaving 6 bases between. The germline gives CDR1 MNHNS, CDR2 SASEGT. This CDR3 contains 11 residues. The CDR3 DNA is TGTGCCAGCAGTCAGGGATATGGCTACACCTTC. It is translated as CASSQGYGYTF.

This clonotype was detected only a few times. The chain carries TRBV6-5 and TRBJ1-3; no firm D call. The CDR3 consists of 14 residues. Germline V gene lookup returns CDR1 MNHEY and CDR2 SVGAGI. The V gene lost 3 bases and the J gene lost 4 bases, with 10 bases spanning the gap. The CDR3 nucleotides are TGTGCCAGCAGTTATGCGTACGACGGAAACACCATATATTTT. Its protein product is CASSYAYDGNTIYF.

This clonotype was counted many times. CDR3 loop: CSATRQGGSNQPQHF. DNA for the CDR3: TGCAGTGCTACCAGACAGGGAGGGAGCAATCAGCCCCAGCATTTT. The chain carries TRBV20-1 and TRBJ1-5, with 7 bases that match TRBD1. V dropped 4 bases and J dropped 1; count of bases not matched to a gene: 7. Germline values: CDR1 DFQATT, CDR2 SNEGSKA (reference sequence). This CDR3 has 15 residues.

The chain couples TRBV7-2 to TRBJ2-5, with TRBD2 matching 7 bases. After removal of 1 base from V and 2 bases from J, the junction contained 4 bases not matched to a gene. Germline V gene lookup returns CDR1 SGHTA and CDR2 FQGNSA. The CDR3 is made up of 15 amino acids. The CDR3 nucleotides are TGTGCCAGCAGCTTAGTTCGGGGGGTGCAAGAGACCCAGTACTTC. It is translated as CASSLVRGVQETQYF.

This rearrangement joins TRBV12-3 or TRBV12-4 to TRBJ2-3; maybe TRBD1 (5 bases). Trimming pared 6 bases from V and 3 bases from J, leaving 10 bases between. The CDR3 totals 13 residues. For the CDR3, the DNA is TGTGCCAGCAGCTCCCGACAGACAGATACGCAGTATTTT. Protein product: CASSSRQTDTQYF.

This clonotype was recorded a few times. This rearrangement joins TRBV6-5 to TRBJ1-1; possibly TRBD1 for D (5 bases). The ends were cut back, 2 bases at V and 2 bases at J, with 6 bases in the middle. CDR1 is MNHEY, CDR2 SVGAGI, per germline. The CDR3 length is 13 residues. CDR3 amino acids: CASSYGHNTEAFF. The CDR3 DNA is TGTGCCAGCAGTTACGGACACAACACTGAAGCTTTCTTT.

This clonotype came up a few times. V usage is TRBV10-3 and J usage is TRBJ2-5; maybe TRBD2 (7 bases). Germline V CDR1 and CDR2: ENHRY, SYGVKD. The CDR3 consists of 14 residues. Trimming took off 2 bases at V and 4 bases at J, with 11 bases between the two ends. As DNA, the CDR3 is TGTGCCATCAGTGAGGGGCGGGGGCGAGAGACCCAGTACTTC. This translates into CAISEGRGRETQYF.

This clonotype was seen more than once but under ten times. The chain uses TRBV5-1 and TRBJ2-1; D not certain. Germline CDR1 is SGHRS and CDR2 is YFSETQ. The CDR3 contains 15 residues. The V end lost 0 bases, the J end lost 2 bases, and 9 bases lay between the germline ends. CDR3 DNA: TGCGCCAGCAGCTTGGATCTAACGACCTACAATGAGCAGTTCTTC. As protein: CASSLDLTTYNEQFF.

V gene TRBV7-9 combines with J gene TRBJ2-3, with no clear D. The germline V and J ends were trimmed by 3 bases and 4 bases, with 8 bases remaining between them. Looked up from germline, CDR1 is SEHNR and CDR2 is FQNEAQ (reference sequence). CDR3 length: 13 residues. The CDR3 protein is CASSFATADTQYF. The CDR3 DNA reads TGTGCCAGCAGCTTTGCTACCGCAGATACGCAGTATTTT.

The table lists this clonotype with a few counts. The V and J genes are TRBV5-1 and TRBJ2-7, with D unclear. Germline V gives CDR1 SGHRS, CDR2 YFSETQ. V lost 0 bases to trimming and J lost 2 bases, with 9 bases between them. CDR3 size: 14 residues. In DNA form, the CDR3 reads TGCGCCAGCAGCTTGGATAGACCTCCCTACGAGCAGTACTTC. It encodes CASSLDRPPYEQYF. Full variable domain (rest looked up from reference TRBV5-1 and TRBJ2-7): KAGVTQTPRYLIKTRGQQVTLSCSPISGHRSVSWYQQTPGQGLQFLFEYFSETQRNKGNFPGRFSGRQFSNSRSEMNVSTLELGDSALYLCASSLDRPPYEQYFGPGTRLTVT.